This T cell receptor (beta chain) was obtained from a study of blood T cells in healthy people across ages. Overall study: About one barcoded TCR beta cDNA was captured per two T cells. Overall study results and limits: As naive T cell percentage varied, TCR beta diversity correlated strongly with it. Among long-lived donors, naive CD4+ cells were more numerous and diversity higher than in aged donors.

A second PCR of roughly 7 to 11 cycles used a sample-barcoded 5' primer and a J-beta primer mix. Each of the cDNA molecules was tagged by a template-switch adaptor with 12 random nucleotides. Using its own MiXCR run on the 5' RACE reads, TCRdb lists one record per CDR3 protein. The data show approximately 1.5 million distinct CDR3 sequences, roughly 43% seen once. The sample holds a few counts of this clonotype. Antigen specificity is unknown. The clonotype was recovered from a woman aged 18-29 years in good health. The sample was blood.

The CDR3 DNA sequence: TGTGCCAGCAGCTTAGGGTGGTTGGGCAATGAGCAGTTCTTC. Translating gives CASSLGWLGNEQFF. The chain joins TRBV7-9 to TRBJ2-1, with D uncertain. The CDR3 covers 14 residues. V was cut by 1 base and J by 6 bases, with 10 bases left in between. Germline V gene sequence: CDR1 SEHNR, CDR2 FQNEAQ (reference sequence).